Below are 24 T cell receptor beta chains sequenced from a single sample in a study of cytomegalovirus exposure and HLA in healthy donors. Profiled with immunoSEQ multiplex PCR; TCRdb holds only in-frame clones, not every one. Of about 56,000 clones listed, 90% to 95% were seen once; the top ten hold 0.9% to 1.4%. The sequencing sample was made of PBMCs. The receptors were gathered from a man aged 18 to 29 in good health and CMV-seronegative.

This clone came up a few times. The chain links TRBV27 to TRBJ1-5; D is uncertain. Between the trimmed V and J ends, which lost 8 bases and 1 base, there was a span of 3 bases. CDR3 size: 11 residues. CDR1 is MNHEY and CDR2 is SMNVEV in the germline V gene (reference sequence). The CDR3 coding sequence is TGTGCCAGCGGCAGCAATCAGCCCCAGCATTTT. Its protein is CASGSNQPQHF.

This clone was detected only a few times. The chain links TRBV5-1 to TRBJ2-5, with 10 bases aligning to TRBD2. Trimming at V came to 4 bases and at J to 2 bases, leaving 5 bases not matched to a gene. The CDR3 is made up of 15 amino acids. Germline-derived CDR1 and CDR2 are SGHRS and YFSETQ. The CDR3 sequence: CASSLSSGSQETQYF. The CDR3 DNA follows: TGCGCCAGCAGCCTTTCTAGCGGGAGTCAAGAGACCCAGTACTTC.

The chain joins TRBV19 to TRBJ2-7; 11 positions match TRBD2. Germline V lookup: CDR1 LNHDA, CDR2 SQIVND (reference sequence). Trimming at V came to 4 bases and at J to 2 bases, leaving 7 bases not matched to a gene. The CDR3 contains 16 residues. CDR3 sequence (DNA): TGTGCCAGTAGTAGTGGGACTAGCGGATACCCCTACGAGCAGTACTTC. This sequence encodes CASSSGTSGYPYEQYF.

This chain links TRBV19 with TRBJ2-3; 10 nucleotides match TRBD2. CDR1 and CDR2 from the germline V gene are LNHDA and SQIVND (reference sequence). J lost 5 bases, V lost 2 bases, and 4 bases had no gene match. This CDR3 contains 15 residues. CDR3 bases: TGTGCCAGTAGTATATTAGCGGGAGGTCAAGATACGCAGTATTTT. Protein: CASSILAGGQDTQYF.

This chain links TRBV10-2 with TRBJ2-5; 13 nucleotides line up with TRBD2. The closer fit of TRBJ2-7 to the DNA end suggests the J call may be wrong. The CDR3 contains 17 residues. Germline V CDR1 and CDR2: WSHSY, SAAADI. The CDR3 DNA reads as TGCGCCAGCAAGGCACCGACTAGCGGGAGGACCTCCTACGAGCAGTACTTC. Amino acid sequence: CASKAPTSGRTSYEQYF.

The chain has TRBV28 and TRBJ2-5, with 12 nucleotides matching TRBD2. V dropped 5 bases and J dropped 1; count of bases not matched to a gene: 5. The germline V gene has CDR1 MDHEN and CDR2 SYDVKM. The CDR3 extends over 16 amino acids. The CDR3 sequence is CASSNLAGGPQETQYF. For the CDR3, the DNA is TGTGCCAGCAGTAATCTAGCGGGAGGGCCCCAAGAGACCCAGTACTTC. Together with reference TRBV28 and TRBJ2-5, the CDR3 gives the full variable domain: DVKVTQSSRYLVKRTGEKVFLECVQDMDHENMFWYRQDPGLGLRLIYFSYDVKMKEKGDIPEGYSVSREKKERFSLILESASTNQTSMYLCASSNLAGGPQETQYFGPGTRLLVL.

The J gene is TRBJ2-1, the V gene TRBV4-3, with TRBD2 as a possible D gene (5 bases). CDR1 LGHNA and CDR2 YSLEER come from the germline V gene. Trimming stripped 1 base from V and 4 bases from J, with 11 bases between. This CDR3 comprises 15 residues. The CDR3 coding sequence is TGCGCCAGCAGCCAAGTGGCGGGTATATACAATGAGCAGTTCTTC. It yields the protein CASSQVAGIYNEQFF.

The V gene is TRBV27, the J gene TRBJ2-7, with unresolved D. Germline V gene data show CDR1 as MNHEY and CDR2 as SMNVEV (reference sequence). This CDR3 is built from 15 residues. The germline V and J ends were trimmed by 7 bases and 0 bases, with 16 bases remaining between them. This CDR3 reads CASKPVADSSYEQYF. DNA of the CDR3: TGTGCCAGCAAACCAGTGGCGGATAGCTCCTACGAGCAGTACTTC.

This clone is classed as medium-sized (0.01 to 0.1%). V is TRBV6-4 and J is TRBJ2-3, with 8 bases lining up with TRBD1. The CDR3 has 15 amino acids. From germline, CDR1 is MRHNA and CDR2 SNTAGT. V trimming: 4 bases; J trimming: 2 bases; junction bases outside the gene matches: 5. The CDR3 coding sequence is TGTGCCAGCAGTGGACAGGGGACTTCCACAGATACGCAGTATTTT. Protein: CASSGQGTSTDTQYF.

J is TRBJ1-4 and V is TRBV19; no clear D. Trimming stripped 2 bases from V and 5 bases from J, with 12 bases between. This CDR3 region has 15 residues. Germline V CDR1 and CDR2: LNHDA, SQIVND (reference sequence). CDR3 amino acids: CASSIRGELNEKLFF. The DNA for the CDR3 is TGTGCCAGTAGTATACGCGGTGAACTGAATGAAAAACTGTTTTTT. The complete variable domain, with remaining parts taken from reference TRBV19 and TRBJ1-4, reads DGGITQSPKYLFRKEGQNVTLSCEQNLNHDAMYWYRQDPGQGLRLIYYSQIVNDFQKGDIAEGYSVSREKKESFPLTVTSAQKNPTAFYLCASSIRGELNEKLFFGSGTQLSVL.

The genes are TRBV19 and TRBJ1-2; the match to TRBD1 covers 9 bases. V lost 4 bases and J lost 9; bases outside the gene matches: 9. The germline gives CDR1 LNHDA, CDR2 SQIVND (reference sequence). The CDR3 loop spans 14 amino acids. The CDR3 nucleotides read TGTGCCAGTAGTACCCGGGGACAGGGAGGAAGCTACACCTTC. Amino acids: CASSTRGQGGSYTF. The whole variable domain, filled in from reference TRBV19 and TRBJ1-2, reads DGGITQSPKYLFRKEGQNVTLSCEQNLNHDAMYWYRQDPGQGLRLIYYSQIVNDFQKGDIAEGYSVSREKKESFPLTVTSAQKNPTAFYLCASSTRGQGGSYTFGSGTRLTVV.

The CDR3 sequence: CASSLSGTSGGDNEQFF. Written as DNA, the CDR3 is TGTGCCAGCAGTCTCTCCGGGACTAGCGGGGGGGACAATGAGCAGTTCTTC. J is TRBJ2-1 and V is TRBV27, with 16 bases identical to TRBD2. CDR1 and CDR2 from the germline V gene are MNHEY and SMNVEV (reference sequence). The CDR3 has 17 amino acids. V shed 5 bases and J 5 bases; nucleotides not matched to a gene: 6.

The V and J genes are TRBV18 and TRBJ1-1; 9 nucleotides align to TRBD1. The junction had 3 bases not matched to a gene; V was cut back by 3 bases and J by 7 bases. CDR1 KGHSH and CDR2 LQKENI come from the germline V gene. There are 13 residues in the CDR3. CDR3 coding DNA: TGTGCCAGCTCACCCGGGACAGGGAATGAAGCTTTCTTT. This sequence encodes CASSPGTGNEAFF.

The chain employs TRBV29-1 and TRBJ2-1; the D gene is possibly TRBD2 (5 bases). The CDR3 covers 16 residues. The germline V gene has CDR1 SQVTM and CDR2 ANQGSEA. V lost 2 bases and J 0 bases, leaving 14 bases between the germline ends. Here the CDR3 reads CSVEPQTRSSYNEQFF. The CDR3 region has the DNA TGCAGCGTTGAACCTCAAACTAGGAGCTCCTACAATGAGCAGTTCTTC.

The genes are TRBV10-1 and TRBJ2-3; 12 positions agree with TRBD2. This CDR3 contains 17 residues. The V gene end was trimmed by 8 bases and the J gene end by 2 bases; junction bases not matched to a gene: 11. Germline V lookup: CDR1 WNHNN, CDR2 SYGVQD (reference sequence). The CDR3 sequence: CASEGLAGFMTTDTQYF. For the CDR3, the DNA is TGCGCCAGCGAGGGACTAGCGGGTTTTATGACCACAGATACGCAGTATTTT.

This clone has just a few counts. V gene TRBV7-2 combines with J gene TRBJ2-1; 10 nucleotides agree with TRBD1. The CDR3 runs 17 residues. Germline trimming cut 4 bases from V and 7 bases from J; bases unmatched to any gene: 13. Germline V gives CDR1 SGHTA, CDR2 FQGNSA. This CDR3 reads CASSSGTTGTGANEQFF. DNA of the CDR3: TGTGCCAGCAGCTCAGGGACAACCGGGACAGGGGCGAATGAGCAGTTCTTC.

The chain combines TRBV9 with TRBJ2-1; 7 bases match TRBD2. The V segment lost 0 bases and the J segment 0 bases; nucleotides outside the gene matches: 6. Per germline, CDR1 SGDLS and CDR2 YYNGEE. This CDR3 region has 17 residues. CDR3 protein: CASSVVGGSLSYNEQFF. The CDR3, as DNA: TGTGCCAGCAGCGTAGTAGGCGGGAGTCTCTCCTACAATGAGCAGTTCTTC.

The rearrangement links TRBV7-2 to TRBJ2-7; D might be TRBD1 (6 bases). The germline V and J ends were trimmed by 3 bases and 2 bases, with 11 bases remaining between them. The CDR3 spans 14 residues. In germline, CDR1 is SGHTA, CDR2 FQGNSA. CDR3 bases: TGTGCCAGCAGCTTGGCACAGGGAACCTACGAGCAGTACTTC. Translation: CASSLAQGTYEQYF.

J is TRBJ2-2 and V is TRBV19, with 8 bases lining up with TRBD2. The V gene end was trimmed by 9 bases and the J gene end by 2 bases; junction bases not matched to a gene: 8. CDR1 LNHDA and CDR2 SQIVND come from the germline V gene (reference sequence). There are 15 residues in the CDR3. CDR3 amino acids: CASRMIAGNTGELFF. The DNA of the CDR3 is TGTGCCAGCCGGATGATAGCGGGAAACACCGGGGAGCTGTTTTTT.

The gene calls are TRBV18 and TRBJ2-1; D remains unclear. The CDR3 extends over 12 amino acids. Trimming shortened V by 5 bases and J by 5 bases, and 7 bases separated the two germline ends. Germline loops: CDR1 KGHSH, CDR2 LQKENI. The CDR3, as DNA: TGTGCCAGCTCAAATTCTCACAATGAGCAGTTCTTC. This encodes CASSNSHNEQFF.

The J gene is TRBJ2-7, the V gene TRBV7-2; TRBD1 might be the D (6 bases). Trimming removed 4 bases from V and 3 bases from J, with 13 bases in between. The CDR3 length is 14 residues. The germline V gene has CDR1 SGHTA and CDR2 FQGNSA. In DNA form, the CDR3 reads TGTGCCAGCAGCTGGACAGCGGATCTCTACGAGCAGTACTTC. The encoded protein is CASSWTADLYEQYF.

This clone came up a few times. The chain couples TRBV7-8 to TRBJ2-7; 7 bases align to TRBD2. Germline V CDR1 and CDR2: SGHVS, FQNEAQ. The trim removed 4 bases at V and 7 bases at J, leaving 4 bases unmatched. This CDR3 is 12 amino acids long. CDR3 in amino acids: CASSWGGWEQYF. Here the CDR3 DNA reads TGTGCCAGCAGCTGGGGGGGTTGGGAGCAGTACTTC. Full variable domain (missing parts from reference TRBV7-8 and TRBJ2-7): GAGVSQSPRYKVAKRGQDVALRCDPISGHVSLFWYQQALGQGPEFLTYFQNEAQLDKSGLPSDRFFAERPEGSVSTLKIQRTQQEDSAVYLCASSWGGWEQYFGPGTRLTVT.

The genes are TRBV27 and TRBJ1-2; 10 bases map to TRBD1. This CDR3 spans 14 amino acids. CDR1 is MNHEY, CDR2 SMNVEV, per germline (reference sequence). Trimming at V came to 5 bases and at J to 6 bases, leaving 6 bases not matched to a gene. The CDR3 loop is CASSPSGQGNGYTF. The CDR3, as DNA: TGTGCCAGCAGTCCCTCGGGACAGGGGAATGGCTACACCTTC.

The chain is built from TRBV11-2 and TRBJ2-1; possible D gene TRBD2, 6 bases. V shed 1 base and J shed 5 bases, with 12 bases lying between them. Germline V gene data show CDR1 as SGHAT and CDR2 as FQNNGV. There are 15 residues in the CDR3. For the CDR3, the DNA is TGTGCCAGCAGCTTAGTGCTAGCGAGACACAATGAGCAGTTCTTC. Protein sequence: CASSLVLARHNEQFF.